This TCR beta chain was captured in a study of T cell responses to AZD1222 COVID-19 vaccine. With regard to this clone: The antigen is unknown.

The method was immunoSEQ multiplex PCR; TCRdb's version includes in-frame clones alone and lacks a portion of them. The sample lists roughly 49,000 clones; around 80% were seen once. Study results and caveats: Clonal diversity was possibly underestimated, and white British individuals and females predominated among donors.

The clonotype was recovered from an adult in good health. The source was peripheral blood, collected on day 0 of MenACWY control vaccination.

As DNA, the CDR3 is TGTGCCAGCAAGGGACAGGTGCCCTTGGGCACTGAAGCTTTCTTT. Translating gives CASKGQVPLGTEAFF. V usage is TRBV4-2 and J usage is TRBJ1-1, with TRBD1 matching 8 bases. This CDR3 comprises 15 residues. After removal of 7 bases from V and 4 bases from J, the junction contained 11 bases not matched to a gene. CDR1 is LGHNA, CDR2 YNFKEQ, per germline.